The present T cell receptor (beta chain) was sequenced within a study of T cell changes during pregnancy in multiple sclerosis. This CDR3 is built from 16 residues. Trimming removed 1 base from V and 4 bases from J, with 16 bases in between. Germline CDR1 reads LNHDA; CDR2 reads SQIVND (reference sequence). Data came from immunoSEQ multiplex PCR; TCRdb stores just in-frame clones and leaves some out. Of over 40,000 clones listed, almost 90% were seen once; the top ten hold 4% to 6%. Sample: peripheral blood, taken in the second trimester of pregnancy. The sequence was obtained from a female donor in good health, enrolled as a control in a pregnancy study. J is TRBJ1-2 and V is TRBV19; TRBD1 is a possible D gene (6 bases). This chain's CDR3 is CASSIVWGRTSYGYTF. CDR3 bases: TGTGCCAGTAGTATAGTATGGGGGCGGACTTCCTATGGCTACACCTTC.